Here is one T cell receptor (beta chain) with its context. These data are taken from a study of blood T cell repertoires in COVID-19. Study information: Acute-phase and convalescent COVID-19 samples originated in the United States, Italy and Spain. T cells, B-cell-depleted T cells, or PBMCs supplied cDNA or gDNA.

As handled by the study authors: Estimates of nucleated cell counts were drawn from the amplification of reference gene primers. Repertoires were generated with immunoSEQ multiplex PCR, while TCRdb's copy carries only in-frame clones and drops some. The V and J calls and the clone size are those of that table, but D and trimming were determined from the DNA. In the table there are 85,000 to 100,000 clones, 70% to 80% of which are singletons. Germline-derived CDR1 and CDR2 are MGHRA and YSYEKL. Trimming removed 1 base from V and 4 bases from J; junction bases left unmatched: 6. The CDR3 is made up of 16 amino acids.

Specimen: peripheral blood. The sequence derives from a woman aged 80 or over with active or convalescent COVID-19. The V call is TRBV4-1, the J call TRBJ2-5, with TRBD2 identical over 10 bases. CDR3 nucleotide sequence: TGCGCCAGCAGCCAAGGGTTAGCGGGAGGTCGAGAGACCCAGTACTTC. It codes for CASSQGLAGGRETQYF.